This T cell receptor (beta chain) was captured in a study of patients and donors after allogeneic stem cell transplantation (dated by TCRdb to 2020 to 2021). Preparation of the library involved RT-PCR. TCRdb shows the sequencer as NextSeq 550. Through fastp at Q25 and MiXCR, TCRdb rebuilt clones from the public reads, retaining in-frame beta chains. Rows are unified per CDR3 protein, each entry keeping the most common DNA and genes. In all, the sample holds approximately 430,000 distinct CDR3 sequences, and around 15% of those were seen once. The ten largest clones take up around 7.2% of the sample. Reading from cysteine to phenylalanine, the CDR3 counts 19 amino acids. Here the CDR3 DNA is all that survives: 57 bases in frame from base 1. After removal of 4 bases from V and 1 base from J, the junction retains 7 bases not matched to a gene. The germline V gene (reference sequence) sets CDR1 to SGHAT and CDR2 to FQDESV.

This clonotype has more than one count but fewer than ten. Its antigen remains unidentified. The input lacks base qualities; no much larger clone sits a single base away. Sample: blood, either unsorted or a sorted T cell fraction (not recorded which). This clonotype was sampled from a human donor who was either an allogeneic HSCT recipient or a stem cell or donor lymphocyte infusion donor (not recorded which). It is not recorded whose cells these are; they may come from a transplant donor. The chain is encoded by TRBV11-1 joined to TRBJ2-2, with TRBD2 identical over 15 junction bases. The DNA sequence is as follows: TGTGCCAGCAGCTCGCCGGGACTAGCGGGAGGAAGGAACACCGGGGAGCTGTTTTTT. It translates as CASSSPGLAGGRNTGELFF. The CDR3 plus the reference TRBV11-1 and TRBJ2-2 genes for the other parts give the full variable domain: EAEVAQSPRYKITEKSQAVAFWCDPISGHATLYWYRQILGQGPELLVQFQDESVVDDSQLPKDRFSAERLKGVDSTLKIQPAELGDSAMYLCASSSPGLAGGRNTGELFFGEGSRLTVL.